The 26 T cell receptor beta chains in this list originate from one sample, sequenced in a study of PD-L1 blockade in urothelial cancer. Using immunoSEQ multiplex PCR, the repertoire was profiled, and TCRdb retains in-frame clones only, with some absent. Among 25,000 to 30,000 clones listed, 80% to 90% were seen once. The sample here was PBMCs, taken around atezolizumab (anti-PD-L1) treatment. The receptors derive from a man aged 45-65 years with urothelial cancer.

The chain has TRBV6-6 and TRBJ2-5, with a tentative D call TRBD1 (6 bases). The CDR3 spans 13 residues. Trimming stripped 5 bases from V and 5 bases from J, with 12 bases between. Germline values: CDR1 MNHNY, CDR2 SVGAGI (reference sequence). Here the CDR3 DNA reads TGTGCCAGCAGTACCAGGGGCTGGGAGACCCAGTACTTC. Translation gives CASSTRGWETQYF.

V usage is TRBV5-6 and J usage is TRBJ1-1, with TRBD1 matching over 7 bases. The germline V gene encodes CDR1 SGHDT and CDR2 YYEEEE. The CDR3 is 16 amino acids. The J segment lost 7 bases and the V segment lost 2 bases, leaving 14 bases of the junction unmatched. The CDR3 DNA is TGTGCCAGCAGCTTCCTCGGACAGGTCTTACTGGATGAAGCTTTCTTT. It yields the protein CASSFLGQVLLDEAFF.

The rearrangement joins TRBV5-5 to TRBJ2-7; 7 bases agree with TRBD1. CDR1 is SGHKS and CDR2 is YYEKEE in the germline V gene (reference sequence). The CDR3 extends over 15 amino acids. The trim removed 3 bases at V and 3 bases at J, leaving 9 bases unmatched. The CDR3 spells CASSSSGTAVYEQYF. The CDR3 DNA follows: TGTGCCAGCAGCTCCTCTGGGACAGCAGTCTACGAGCAGTACTTC.

The CDR3 nucleotides are TGTGCCAGCAGTACCGCTAGCGGGGAATACAATGAGCAGTTCTTC. Its translation is CASSTASGEYNEQFF. The chain links TRBV27 to TRBJ2-1; 9 bases align to TRBD2. With 5 bases clipped from V and 4 bases from J, the junction kept 6 bases outside the gene matches. Germline-derived CDR1 and CDR2 are MNHEY and SMNVEV (reference sequence). CDR3 size: 15 residues.

The chain carries TRBV6-5 and TRBJ2-4; 9 positions match TRBD1. Germline V gives CDR1 MNHEY, CDR2 SVGAGI. The CDR3 has 14 residues. The V segment lost 2 bases and the J segment 8 bases; nucleotides outside the gene matches: 4. CDR3 region: CASSYQGQGDIQYF. For the CDR3, the DNA is TGTGCCAGCAGTTACCAGGGACAGGGAGACATTCAGTACTTC.

The J gene is TRBJ2-5, the V gene TRBV7-9; possible D gene TRBD2, 7 bases. Germline CDR1 and CDR2: SEHNR and FQNEAQ (reference sequence). This CDR3 is 13 amino acids long. Between the trimmed V and J ends, which lost 5 bases and 4 bases, there was a span of 11 bases. The CDR3 nucleotides read TGTGCCAGCAGCCGCGGGGGCGGAGAGACCCAGTACTTC. This codes for CASSRGGGETQYF.

The gene calls are TRBV10-2 and TRBJ2-7; the D gene is possibly TRBD1 (5 bases). Germline CDR1 reads WSHSY; CDR2 reads SAAADI. The V end lost 8 bases, the J end lost 3 bases, and 11 bases lay between the germline ends. This CDR3 region has 12 residues. As DNA, the CDR3 is TGCGCCAGCCGACAGACGGTCTACGAGCAGTACTTC. It codes for CASRQTVYEQYF.

The chain links TRBV28 to TRBJ2-7; D not resolved. With 5 bases removed from V and 1 base from J, the gap between germline ends came to 9 bases. The germline CDR1 and CDR2 sequences are MDHEN and SYDVKM. This CDR3 is 13 amino acids long. CDR3 DNA: TGTGCCAGCAGTAGGAGCCCTTCCTACGAGCAGTACTTC. Its translation: CASSRSPSYEQYF.

The V call is TRBV7-8, the J call TRBJ1-2; the D is unclear. V was pared by 5 bases and J by 4 bases, with 11 bases between. This CDR3 is built from 13 residues. CDR1 and CDR2 (germline): SGHVS, FQNEAQ. The CDR3 is CASSTREAYGYTF. Here the CDR3 DNA reads TGTGCCAGCAGCACCCGGGAAGCCTATGGCTACACCTTC.

The gene calls are TRBV6-1 and TRBJ2-7, with a tentative D call TRBD1 (6 bases). This CDR3 has 14 residues. Deletions cut 9 bases from V and 5 bases from J, with 20 bases between. CDR1 and CDR2 (germline): MNHNS, SASEGT. The chain's CDR3 is CASLRDNSAHEQYF. The CDR3, as DNA: TGTGCCAGTCTCCGGGACAATAGTGCCCACGAGCAGTACTTC.

The genes are TRBV5-5 and TRBJ2-5; 10 nucleotides line up with TRBD2. The V gene end was trimmed by 1 base and the J gene end by 5 bases; junction bases not matched to a gene: 8. CDR3 length: 16 amino acids. Germline V CDR1 and CDR2: SGHKS, YYEKEE (reference sequence). In DNA form, the CDR3 reads TGTGCCAGCAGCTTGATAGCGGGGGGAGGGACGGAGACCCAGTACTTC. Amino acid sequence: CASSLIAGGGTETQYF. Drawing the rest from reference TRBV5-5 and TRBJ2-5, the complete variable domain is DAGVTQSPTHLIKTRGQQVTLRCSPISGHKSVSWYQQVLGQGPQFIFQYYEKEERGRGNFPDRFSARQFPNYSSELNVNALLLGDSALYLCASSLIAGGGTETQYFGPGTRLLVL.

The chain carries TRBV6-1 and TRBJ2-3, with TRBD1 matching 9 bases. Germline CDR1 and CDR2: MNHNS and SASEGT. V lost 8 bases and J lost 0; bases outside the gene matches: 15. The CDR3 has 18 amino acids. CDR3: CASRGSPGQGPSTDTQYF. CDR3 sequence (DNA): TGTGCCAGCCGTGGATCACCGGGACAGGGTCCCAGCACAGATACGCAGTATTTT.

The rearrangement uses TRBV14 and TRBJ2-3, with 14 positions matching TRBD2. V dropped 5 bases and J dropped 5; count of bases not matched to a gene: 9. Germline V gene lookup returns CDR1 SGHDN and CDR2 FVKESK. The CDR3 extends over 17 amino acids. The CDR3 coding sequence is TGTGCCAGCAGCTACTGGACTAGCGGGAGGCGTGGAGATACGCAGTATTTT. Translation: CASSYWTSGRRGDTQYF.

The CDR3 region has the DNA TGTGCCAGCAGTTTTCCGGGGCTAGCGGGCTCCGGGGAGCTGTTTTTT. It is translated as CASSFPGLAGSGELFF. The chain combines TRBV27 with TRBJ2-2, with 8 bases fitting TRBD2. With 3 bases clipped from V and 6 bases from J, the junction kept 9 bases outside the gene matches. Per the germline V gene, CDR1 is MNHEY and CDR2 is SMNVEV (reference sequence). The CDR3 loop spans 16 amino acids.

The chain links TRBV7-3 to TRBJ2-3; 7 bases agree with TRBD1. Per germline, CDR1 SGHTA and CDR2 FQGTGA. After removal of 5 bases from V and 1 base from J, the junction contained 6 bases not matched to a gene. The CDR3 is 15 residues long. CDR3 nucleotides: TGTGCCAGCAGCGCCCGGGACAGTCGCACAGATACGCAGTATTTT. Amino acids: CASSARDSRTDTQYF.

This chain connects TRBV5-5 to TRBJ1-2, with TRBD1 matching over 11 bases. The length of the CDR3 is 14 residues. V was pared by 5 bases and J by 8 bases, with 8 bases of the junction left unmatched. Germline lookup yields CDR1 SGHKS and CDR2 YYEKEE (reference sequence). CDR3 region: CASRPIGTGGGYTF. The CDR3, as DNA: TGTGCCAGCAGACCTATCGGGACAGGGGGAGGCTACACCTTC.

The chain couples TRBV6-6 to TRBJ1-5; TRBD1 aligns across 9 bases. CDR1 and CDR2 (germline): MNHNY, SVGAGI (reference sequence). V lost 6 bases to trimming and J lost 3 bases; unmatched junction nucleotides: 6. The CDR3 sequence is 15 residues long. The CDR3: CASRRRTGDNQPQHF. CDR3 sequence (DNA): TGTGCCAGCAGACGTCGGACAGGGGACAATCAGCCCCAGCATTTT.

V is TRBV9 and J is TRBJ2-1; D gene unclear. The CDR3 spans 15 residues. Germline values: CDR1 SGDLS, CDR2 YYNGEE. V was clipped by 0 bases and J by 2 bases, with 9 bases between them. The CDR3 DNA reads TGTGCCAGCAGCGTAGGAGACACCGCCTACAATGAGCAGTTCTTC. Amino acid sequence: CASSVGDTAYNEQFF.

The CDR3 DNA follows: TGCGCCAGCAGCTTGAAGTTTCGGGTCGGCATGAACACTGAAGCTTTCTTT. Translated, it gives CASSLKFRVGMNTEAFF. V is TRBV5-1 and J is TRBJ1-1; D call uncertain. The germline V gene encodes CDR1 SGHRS and CDR2 YFSETQ. Trimming stripped 1 base from V and 0 bases from J, with 16 bases between. This CDR3 is 17 amino acids long.

This chain uses TRBV11-2 with TRBJ2-3; perhaps TRBD2 as D (6 bases). The V end lost 0 bases, the J end lost 2 bases, and 9 bases lay between the germline ends. CDR3 length equals 15 residues. Germline-derived CDR1 and CDR2 are SGHAT and FQNNGV. The CDR3 is CASSLEGGNTDTQYF. The CDR3 region has the DNA TGTGCCAGCAGCTTAGAGGGGGGAAACACAGATACGCAGTATTTT.

The CDR3 DNA reads as TGCGCCAGCATGGATGGCAGGGTGGGCTACAATGAGCAGTTCTTC. It specifies CASMDGRVGYNEQFF. This sequence joins TRBV10-2 and TRBJ2-1; the D gene is possibly TRBD1 (5 bases). The CDR3 runs to 15 residues. Trimming took off 7 bases at V and 3 bases at J, with 16 bases between the two ends. The germline CDR1 and CDR2 sequences are WSHSY and SAAADI.

The V and J genes are TRBV27 and TRBJ2-7, with 8 bases fitting TRBD2. The V segment lost 6 bases and the J segment 3 bases; nucleotides outside the gene matches: 10. Germline CDR1 is MNHEY and CDR2 is SMNVEV (reference sequence). CDR3 size: 15 residues. The CDR3 DNA sequence: TGTGCCAGCAGACGTTCGGGAGGGCAGGGCTACGAGCAGTACTTC. This gives the protein CASRRSGGQGYEQYF.

The gene calls are TRBV28 and TRBJ2-7, with D perhaps TRBD2 (6 bases). Trimming shortened V by 4 bases and J by 2 bases, and 9 bases separated the two germline ends. The CDR3 has 13 residues. CDR1 and CDR2 (germline): MDHEN, SYDVKM. This CDR3 reads CASSYGGAYEQYF. Written as DNA, the CDR3 is TGTGCCAGCAGTTACGGCGGGGCCTACGAGCAGTACTTC.

The chain couples TRBV7-9 to TRBJ1-2, with TRBD1 as a possible D gene (5 bases). This CDR3 comprises 14 residues. Germline V gene data show CDR1 as SEHNR and CDR2 as FQNEAQ (reference sequence). With 4 bases removed from V and 6 bases from J, the gap between germline ends came to 15 bases. The CDR3 DNA is TGTGCCAGCAGCTACCTGGTGGGAGGGGATGGCTACACCTTC. It is translated as CASSYLVGGDGYTF.

The CDR3 nucleotides are TGCGCCAGCAGTGAGCCCGGGGTTGGAGAGACCCAGTACTTC. It translates to CASSEPGVGETQYF. This chain links TRBV10-1 with TRBJ2-5, with D possibly matching TRBD2 (5 bases). CDR3 length: 14 residues. Trimming stripped 2 bases from V and 4 bases from J, with 11 bases between. CDR1 WNHNN and CDR2 SYGVQD come from the germline V gene (reference sequence).

This clone was detected a few times. This chain joins TRBV2 and TRBJ2-3, with 11 positions matching TRBD2. V lost 6 bases, J lost 3 bases, and 2 bases stayed unmatched. This CDR3 contains 14 residues. Germline CDR1 is SNHLY and CDR2 is FYNNEI. This CDR3 reads CASSPSGGTDTQYF. In nucleotides, the CDR3 is TGTGCCAGCAGCCCTAGCGGGGGGACAGATACGCAGTATTTT.